A single sample gave rise to the 24 T cell receptor beta chains below, sequenced in a study of T cells in Graves' hyperthyroidism and ophthalmopathy. It was RNA transcripts that yielded the amplified TCR beta CDR3 regions. The study used the HTBI primer set for a first-round RT-PCR of the TCR CDR3. TCRdb itself ran the multiplex PCR reads through MiXCR, one entry per CDR3 protein. This table has around 610,000 distinct CDR3 sequences, 14% to 15% appearing once. Sequenced: blood. The source is a middle-aged woman with Graves' ophthalmopathy.

This clonotype was observed at least ten times. The chain links TRBV10-2 to TRBJ2-7, with TRBD1 identical over 10 bases. V lost 8 bases, J lost 3 bases, and 7 bases stayed unmatched. The CDR3 runs 14 residues. Germline V gene lookup returns CDR1 WSHSY and CDR2 SAAADI. DNA of the CDR3: TGCGCCAGCCGGTCCGGGACAGGGGACTACGAGCAGTACTTC. This encodes CASRSGTGDYEQYF.

This clonotype was observed many times. The chain employs TRBV7-9 and TRBJ2-5, with a tentative D call TRBD1 (5 bases). V was cut by 5 bases and J by 5 bases, with 15 bases left in between. This CDR3 region has 14 residues. Germline V CDR1 and CDR2: SEHNR, FQNEAQ (reference sequence). The chain's CDR3 is CASSLGPRVETQYF. The CDR3, as DNA: TGTGCCAGCAGCCTTGGACCCAGGGTGGAGACCCAGTACTTC.

The J gene is TRBJ2-7, the V gene TRBV29-1; 7 nucleotides line up with TRBD2. CDR1 SQVTM and CDR2 ANQGSEA come from the germline V gene. After removal of 2 bases from V and 5 bases from J, the junction contained 6 bases not matched to a gene. The CDR3 is 13 amino acids. The CDR3 bases are TGCAGCGTTGAACGATCAGGGAGGGACGAGCAGTACTTC. This encodes CSVERSGRDEQYF.

This clonotype was observed at least ten times. The chain recombines TRBV7-2 with TRBJ1-5; weak D call: TRBD1 (5 bases). The CDR3 length is 13 residues. Germline CDR1 is SGHTA and CDR2 is FQGNSA. Trimming removed 3 bases at V and 4 bases at J, with 7 bases between. The CDR3 bases are TGTGCCAGCAGCTTTTGGGGGAATCAGCCCCAGCATTTT. Translated: CASSFWGNQPQHF.

This clonotype was observed a few times. The CDR3 here is CASSTGPTLSGNTIYF. As DNA, the CDR3 is TGTGCCAGCTCCACGGGACCGACACTCTCTGGAAACACCATATATTTT. The genes are TRBV18 and TRBJ1-3; perhaps TRBD1 as D (5 bases). CDR3 length: 16 amino acids. V gave up 6 bases and J gave up 0 bases, with 15 bases separating them. CDR1 and CDR2 from the germline V gene are KGHSH and LQKENI. Drawing the rest from reference TRBV18 and TRBJ1-3, the complete variable domain is NAGVMQNPRHLVRRRGQEARLRCSPMKGHSHVYWYRQLPEEGLKFMVYLQKENIIDESGMPKERFSAEFPKEGPSILRIQQVVRGDSAAYFCASSTGPTLSGNTIYFGEGSWLTVV.

V usage is TRBV11-2 and J usage is TRBJ2-7; possibly TRBD1 or TRBD2 for D (6 bases each). V gave up 5 bases and J gave up 3 bases, with 17 bases separating them. Germline loops: CDR1 SGHAT, CDR2 FQNNGV. The CDR3 runs to 15 residues. Here the CDR3 reads CASSPQGRIIYEQYF. The CDR3 DNA reads as TGTGCCAGCAGCCCCCAGGGGAGGATAATCTACGAGCAGTACTTC. Complete variable domain (other parts from reference TRBV11-2 and TRBJ2-7): EAGVAQSPRYKIIEKRQSVAFWCNPISGHATLYWYQQILGQGPKLLIQFQNNGVVDDSQLPKDRFSAERLKGVDSTLKIQPAKLEDSAVYLCASSPQGRIIYEQYFGPGTRLTVT.

This chain connects TRBV6-1 to TRBJ1-6; 9 positions match TRBD1. V shed 5 bases, J shed 10 bases, and the junction held 9 bases outside the gene matches. Germline CDR1 MNHNS, CDR2 SASEGT. The length of the CDR3 is 15 residues. Here the CDR3 DNA reads TGTGCCAGCAGTCTAGGGGGACAGGGCGCATCACCCCTCCACTTT. Amino acid sequence: CASSLGGQGASPLHF.

The sample holds a few counts of this clonotype. The genes are TRBV5-1 and TRBJ2-7; perhaps TRBD2 as D (6 bases). CDR3 length equals 15 residues. Germline V gene data show CDR1 as SGHRS and CDR2 as YFSETQ. Trimming pared 4 bases from V and 5 bases from J, leaving 19 bases between. DNA of the CDR3: TGCGCCAGCAGCCCCGGGGGACCCCCTGGCAACGAGCAGTACTTC. The encoded protein is CASSPGGPPGNEQYF. Filled out from reference TRBV5-1 and TRBJ2-7, the complete variable domain reads KAGVTQTPRYLIKTRGQQVTLSCSPISGHRSVSWYQQTPGQGLQFLFEYFSETQRNKGNFPGRFSGRQFSNSRSEMNVSTLELGDSALYLCASSPGGPPGNEQYFGPGTRLTVT.

This clonotype has at least ten counts. The V call is TRBV28, the J call TRBJ2-2, with D possibly TRBD1 on 5 matching bases. The V gene lost 2 bases and the J gene lost 2 bases, with 9 bases spanning the gap. The CDR3 runs to 15 residues. Germline CDR1 MDHEN, CDR2 SYDVKM. The DNA of the CDR3 is TGTGCCAGCAGTTTAGGTGGGGCTAACACCGGGGAGCTGTTTTTT. It yields the protein CASSLGGANTGELFF.

This clonotype was picked up many times. The chain has TRBV28 and TRBJ2-4; possibly TRBD1 or TRBD2 for D (5 bases each). V lost 2 bases to trimming and J lost 8 bases, with 16 bases between them. This CDR3 contains 15 residues. Per germline, CDR1 MDHEN and CDR2 SYDVKM. CDR3 sequence (DNA): TGTGCCAGCAGTTTAGGGGGTATGGGAGCGCACATTCAGTACTTC. Protein: CASSLGGMGAHIQYF.

This clonotype has a count of ten or more. V and J are TRBV7-2 and TRBJ2-7; no reliable D call. Trimming pared 0 bases from V and 5 bases from J, leaving 20 bases between. Per the germline V gene, CDR1 is SGHTA and CDR2 is FQGNSA. The CDR3 length is 17 residues. The CDR3 nucleotides are TGTGCCAGCAGCTTAGCCACGTTCGTTCTGGAGCTAAACGAGCAGTACTTC. Translated: CASSLATFVLELNEQYF.

The CDR3 loop reads CASSTTGATYEQYF. The CDR3 DNA reads TGTGCCAGCAGTACAACAGGGGCTACCTACGAGCAGTACTTC. This rearrangement joins TRBV6-1 to TRBJ2-7; 7 nucleotides match TRBD1. The V gene end was trimmed by 5 bases and the J gene end by 2 bases; junction bases not matched to a gene: 6. Germline V gene sequence: CDR1 MNHNS, CDR2 SASEGT. This CDR3 has 14 amino acids.

This clonotype was counted many times. This chain joins TRBV12-3 or TRBV12-4 and TRBJ1-3; D is perhaps TRBD1 (6 bases). The CDR3 extends over 13 amino acids. V shed 5 bases and J shed 4 bases, with 9 bases lying between them. The CDR3 DNA is TGTGCCAGCAGTCGGGACACCGGAAACACCATATATTTT. This encodes CASSRDTGNTIYF.

This clonotype was observed at least ten times. The chain joins TRBV11-3 to TRBJ1-2, with D uncertain. Looked up from germline, CDR1 is SGHNT and CDR2 is YENEEA. V was shortened by 1 base and J by 3 bases, with 6 bases between the two germline ends. The CDR3 contains 13 residues. CDR3 sequence reads: CASSLGVDYGYTF. The CDR3 DNA reads TGTGCCAGCAGCTTAGGTGTGGACTATGGCTACACCTTC.

This clonotype was seen ten or more times. The chain has TRBV24-1 and TRBJ1-5; 8 nucleotides line up with TRBD1. The CDR3 loop spans 18 amino acids. CDR1 is KGHDR and CDR2 is SFDVKD in the germline V gene. V dropped 0 bases and J dropped 3; count of bases not matched to a gene: 9. The CDR3 protein is CATSDLRHEGQDNQPQHF. CDR3 bases: TGTGCCACCAGTGATTTGCGTCACGAGGGACAGGACAATCAGCCCCAGCATTTT.

V and J are TRBV6-2 or TRBV6-3 and TRBJ1-1; TRBD1 is a possible D gene (5 bases). V lost 7 bases and J 3 bases, leaving 21 bases between the germline ends. CDR1 is MNHEY, CDR2 SVGEGT, per germline. The CDR3 loop spans 16 amino acids. In DNA form, the CDR3 reads TGTGCCAGCAAGCTAGCGGGAGTGGGGCTAGACACTGAAGCTTTCTTT. Protein product: CASKLAGVGLDTEAFF.

This clonotype was observed many times. V gene TRBV15 combines with J gene TRBJ2-7; D not certain. The CDR3 contains 13 residues. Trimming cost V 3 bases and J 0 bases, with 6 bases left between them. The germline CDR1 and CDR2 sequences are LNHNV and YYDKDF (reference sequence). DNA for the CDR3: TGTGCCACCAGCAGTGCCATCTCCTACGAGCAGTACTTC. Its protein is CATSSAISYEQYF.

The CDR3 reads CASTPGGGGTGELFF. The CDR3 nucleotides are TGCGCCAGCACCCCAGGAGGGGGCGGAACCGGGGAGCTGTTTTTT. The chain carries TRBV4-1 and TRBJ2-2; tentatively, D is TRBD1 (7 bases). V was trimmed by 7 bases and J by 5 bases, leaving 17 bases between them. The CDR3 sequence is 15 residues long. Germline-derived CDR1 and CDR2 are MGHRA and YSYEKL.

V gene TRBV5-6 combines with J gene TRBJ2-5; 14 positions match TRBD2. This CDR3 is built from 17 residues. Germline V gene data show CDR1 as SGHDT and CDR2 as YYEEEE. Trimming cost V 4 bases and J 5 bases; bases outside gene matches: 10. CDR3 region: CASSSGTSGSGRETQYF. CDR3 nucleotide sequence: TGTGCCAGCAGCAGCGGGACTAGCGGGAGCGGGAGGGAGACCCAGTACTTC. Combining the CDR3 with reference TRBV5-6 and TRBJ2-5 gives the whole variable domain DAGVTQSPTHLIKTRGQQVTLRCSPKSGHDTVSWYQQALGQGPQFIFQYYEEEERQRGNFPDRFSGHQFPNYSSELNVNALLLGDSALYLCASSSGTSGSGRETQYFGPGTRLLVL.

This clonotype occurred once. The chain recombines TRBV6-1 with TRBJ1-1; 7 nucleotides match TRBD1. Germline V gives CDR1 MNHNS, CDR2 SASEGT. CDR3 length equals 13 residues. Trimming took 8 bases from V and 1 from J; bases not matched to a gene: 4. The CDR3 here is CASWDSPNTEAFF. The CDR3 nucleotides read TGTGCCAGCTGGGACAGCCCGAACACTGAAGCTTTCTTT.

This chain links TRBV19 with TRBJ1-1; TRBD1 agrees at 10 bases. Per germline, CDR1 LNHDA and CDR2 SQIVND (reference sequence). With 8 bases clipped from V and 5 bases from J, the junction kept 2 bases outside the gene matches. The CDR3 is 12 residues long. This CDR3 reads CASDRGQTEAFF. The CDR3 DNA sequence: TGTGCCAGTGACAGGGGGCAAACTGAAGCTTTCTTT.

This clonotype was seen only a few times. J is TRBJ2-7 and V is TRBV4-3, with 7 bases fitting TRBD1. This CDR3 has 15 residues. V was pared by 0 bases and J by 5 bases, with 7 bases of the junction left unmatched. Germline values: CDR1 LGHNA, CDR2 YSLEER. CDR3 region: CASSQEVRGFDEQYF. CDR3 sequence (DNA): TGCGCCAGCAGCCAAGAAGTCAGGGGGTTTGACGAGCAGTACTTC.

Many counts were recorded for this clonotype. The rearrangement uses TRBV7-8 and TRBJ1-5; 7 nucleotides line up with TRBD1. Looked up from germline, CDR1 is SGHVS and CDR2 is FQNEAQ. The length of the CDR3 is 15 residues. The V gene end was trimmed by 5 bases and the J gene end by 5 bases; junction bases not matched to a gene: 9. The CDR3 reads CASSQRTGVDQPQHF. The CDR3 DNA reads as TGTGCCAGCAGCCAAAGAACAGGGGTAGATCAGCCCCAGCATTTT.

There are many counts of this clonotype. V gene TRBV7-2 combines with J gene TRBJ1-2; no definite D call. Germline V CDR1 and CDR2: SGHTA, FQGNSA. This CDR3 comprises 14 residues. V was trimmed by 4 bases and J by 8 bases, leaving 17 bases between them. The CDR3 is CASSSADALGGYTF. In nucleotides, the CDR3 is TGTGCCAGCAGCTCAGCGGACGCCTTGGGGGGCTACACCTTC.